A selection of T cell receptor beta chains follows, all from one sample in a study of CD8+ T cells in alopecia areata. Sequencing used immunoSEQ multiplex PCR; TCRdb keeps in-frame clones, though not all of them. The table shows about 180,000 clones, with about 55% occurring only once. Material: CD8+ T cells sorted from blood, obtained at week 24, from a patient treated with tofacitinib. These receptors all come from a human donor with alopecia areata. CDR3s leave out the opening cysteine and the closing phenylalanine or tryptophan.

v_gene: TRBV6-4
j_gene: TRBJ2-1
CDR3aa: ASSERGLTVKEQF

v_gene: TRBV29-1
j_gene: TRBJ2-6
CDR3aa: SVEDTSSGANVLT

v_gene: TRBV4-1
j_gene: TRBJ2-7
CDR3aa: ASSQATGLEQY

v_gene: TRBV13
j_gene: TRBJ2-3
CDR3aa: ASSLFGDTQY

v_gene: TRBV19
j_gene: TRBJ2-7
CDR3aa: ASSYRARREQY

v_gene: TRBV27
j_gene: TRBJ1-4
CDR3aa: ASSNSVELF

v_gene: TRBV9
j_gene: TRBJ2-5
CDR3aa: ASSAAGTGDETQY

v_gene: TRBV15
j_gene: TRBJ1-1
CDR3aa: ATSRVMPNTEAF

v_gene: TRBV4-3
j_gene: TRBJ1-1
CDR3aa: ASSAGTGSTEAF

v_gene: TRBV5-6
j_gene: TRBJ2-7
CDR3aa: ASSWGASSYEQY

v_gene: TRBV5-6
j_gene: TRBJ1-1
CDR3aa: ASSLAGREAF

v_gene: TRBV30
j_gene: TRBJ2-2
CDR3aa: AWSLGRELF

v_gene: TRBV14
j_gene: TRBJ2-7
CDR3aa: ASSPGGGEQY

v_gene: TRBV2
j_gene: TRBJ2-1
CDR3aa: ASSSLDNEQF

v_gene: TRBV10-3
j_gene: TRBJ2-5
CDR3aa: AISDLEVDAGETQY

v_gene: TRBV6-5
j_gene: TRBJ2-4
CDR3aa: ASSRQGRQY

v_gene: TRBV14
j_gene: TRBJ2-5
CDR3aa: ASSPGGPQETQY

v_gene: TRBV5-6
j_gene: TRBJ2-3
CDR3aa: ASSPTRRDRGTDTQY

v_gene: TRBV29-1
j_gene: TRBJ1-2
CDR3aa: SVDPGEYGYT

v_gene: TRBV30
j_gene: TRBJ1-1
CDR3aa: AWDKGGLLNTEAF

v_gene: TRBV9
j_gene: TRBJ1-6
CDR3aa: ASSLGAGGASPLH

v_gene: TRBV9
j_gene: TRBJ2-2
CDR3aa: ASSVPSGGPYANTGELF

v_gene: TRBV29-1
j_gene: TRBJ2-1
CDR3aa: SALGLAGRQEQF

v_gene: TRBV9
j_gene: TRBJ2-2
CDR3aa: ASSQQGTYTGELF

v_gene: TRBV19
j_gene: TRBJ1-4
CDR3aa: ASRRGNEKLF